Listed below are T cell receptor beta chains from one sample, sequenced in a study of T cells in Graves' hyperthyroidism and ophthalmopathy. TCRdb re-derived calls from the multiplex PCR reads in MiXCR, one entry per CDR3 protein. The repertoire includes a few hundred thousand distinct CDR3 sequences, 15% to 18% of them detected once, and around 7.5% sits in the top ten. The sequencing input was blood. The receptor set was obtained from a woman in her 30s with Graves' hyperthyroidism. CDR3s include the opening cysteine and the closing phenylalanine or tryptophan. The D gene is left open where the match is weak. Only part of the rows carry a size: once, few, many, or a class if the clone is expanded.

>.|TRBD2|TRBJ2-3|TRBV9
TGTGCCAGCAGCGTAGAGCTAGCGGGAGGGGCCGATACGCAGTATTTT
CASSVELAGGADTQYF
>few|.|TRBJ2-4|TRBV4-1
TGCGCCAGCAGCCAAGATCTTGTGGGGGTAGCCAAAAACATTCAGTACTTC
CASSQDLVGVAKNIQYF
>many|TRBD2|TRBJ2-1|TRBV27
TGTGCCAGCAGTACTAGCGGGAGAAATTACAATGAGCAGTTCTTC
CASSTSGRNYNEQFF
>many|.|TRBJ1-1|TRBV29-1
TGCAGCGTTGAGGGTGGCCCTGGGATGAACACTGAAGCTTTCTTT
CSVEGGPGMNTEAFF
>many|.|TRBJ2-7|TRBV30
TGTGCCTGGAGTGGAGACCACATCTACGAGCAGTACTTC
CAWSGDHIYEQYF
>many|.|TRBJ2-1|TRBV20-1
TGCAGTGCTAGAGTACTAGCAGACGCTTCCTACAATGAGCAGTTCTTC
CSARVLADASYNEQFF
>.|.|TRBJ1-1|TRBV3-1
TGTGCCAGCAGCCAAACAGGGTCCACTGAAGCTTTCTTT
CASSQTGSTEAFF
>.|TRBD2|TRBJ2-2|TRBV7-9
TGTGCCAGCAGCCCAACCAGCGGGACGAACACCGGGGAGCTGTTTTTT
CASSPTSGTNTGELFF
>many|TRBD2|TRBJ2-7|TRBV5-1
TGCGCCAGCAGCTTGGCCGGGACTACAAACTCCTACGAGCAGTACTTC
CASSLAGTTNSYEQYF
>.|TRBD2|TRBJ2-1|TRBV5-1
TGCGCCAGCAGCTTGGTGGCCGGCGGGAGATCCTCCTACAATGAGCAGTTCTTC
CASSLVAGGRSSYNEQFF
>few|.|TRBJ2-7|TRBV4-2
TGTGCCAGCAGCCAACCCGGGACCCCGCTTTCCGAGCAGTACTTC
CASSQPGTPLSEQYF
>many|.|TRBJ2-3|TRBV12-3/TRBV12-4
TGTGCCAGCACTGATCCCCAAAGAGATACGCAGTATTTT
CASTDPQRDTQYF
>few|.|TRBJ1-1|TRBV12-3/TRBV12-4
TGTGCCAGCAGTTTAAGCGCCACCTTCGGGGAAGCTTTCTTT
CASSLSATFGEAFF
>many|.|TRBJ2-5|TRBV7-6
TGTGCCAGCAGCTCGGAGACGACAGGTCTGAAGACCCAGTACTTC
CASSSETTGLKTQYF
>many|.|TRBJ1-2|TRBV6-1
TGTGCCAGCAGTCCTATGGATGGCTACACCTTC
CASSPMDGYTF
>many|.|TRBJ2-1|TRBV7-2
TGTGCCAGCAGCTTTTTCGGGGAGAGCTCCTACAATGAGCAGTTCTTC
CASSFFGESSYNEQFF
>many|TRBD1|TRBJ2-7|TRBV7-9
TGTGCCAGCAGCTTAGTAGGGACAGGGGTTAACGAGCAGTACTTC
CASSLVGTGVNEQYF
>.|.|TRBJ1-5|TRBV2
TGTGCCAGCGGTAGAGGGAGCAATCAGCCCCAGCATTTT
CASGRGSNQPQHF